These 13 T cell receptor beta chains were all obtained from the same sample, sequenced in a study of molecular identifiers for immune sequencing clone quantification. TCRdb reprocessed the PCR reads with MiXCR, giving one entry per CDR3 protein. The table has about 640,000 distinct CDR3 sequences, about 20% seen once. Sequences were obtained from naive CD8+ T cells from blood, with Jurkat cell RNA spiked in. Subset denoted: FACS-sorted CD8+CD4-CCR7+CD45RA+ naive T cells. The receptors come from a human donor in good health. Some libraries in this study had Jurkat cell RNA spiked in.

In its sample, this clonotype was seen once. The chain employs TRBV9 and TRBJ1-1; D remains ambiguous. CDR1 is SGDLS and CDR2 is YYNGEE in the germline V gene. The CDR3 is 15 amino acids. Trimming removed 4 bases from V and 1 base from J, with 14 bases in between. The CDR3 region is CASSPGGVRNTEAFF. The DNA of the CDR3 is TGTGCCAGCAGCCCAGGTGGAGTTCGGAACACTGAAGCTTTCTTT.

The CDR3 loop is CASSFRGHTEAFF. The CDR3 DNA reads as TGTGCCAGCAGTTTTCGGGGGCACACTGAAGCTTTCTTT. The chain couples TRBV12-3 or TRBV12-4 to TRBJ1-1, with a weak D call TRBD1 (6 bases). This CDR3 is 13 amino acids long. V was pared by 3 bases and J by 3 bases, with 8 bases between.

A note on this clonotype: A read error is possible here, since a much larger clone lies one base away. The J gene is TRBJ1-2, the V gene TRBV3-1, with 9 nucleotides matching TRBD1. The CDR3 spans 17 residues. Germline assignment: CDR1 LGHDT and CDR2 YNNKEL (reference sequence). With 3 bases clipped from V and 5 bases from J, the junction kept 13 bases outside the gene matches. The CDR3 DNA reads TGTGCCAGCAGCCACCCCGGACAGGGGTTTGGAGCTTATGGCTACACCTTC. Amino acid sequence: CASSHPGQGFGAYGYTF.

This clonotype was counted between two and nine times. This sequence joins TRBV27 and TRBJ1-1, with TRBD1 matching 9 bases. The CDR3 is 15 residues long. In germline, CDR1 is MNHEY, CDR2 SMNVEV (reference sequence). With V trimmed by 4 bases and J by 4 bases, 7 bases remained unmatched. Here the CDR3 DNA reads TGTGCCAGCAGTTCCGGGACAGGGTCGGGCACTGAAGCTTTCTTT. Its protein is CASSSGTGSGTEAFF.

In its sample, this clonotype was seen many times. The V and J genes are TRBV5-4 and TRBJ2-5, with 11 bases fitting TRBD1. Germline V lookup: CDR1 SGHNT, CDR2 YYREEE (reference sequence). The CDR3 has 15 amino acids. V shed 6 bases and J 2 bases; nucleotides not matched to a gene: 6. The CDR3 DNA follows: TGTGCCAGCACCACCGGGACAGGGGGTCAAGAGACCCAGTACTTC. As protein: CASTTGTGGQETQYF.

This sequence joins TRBV19 and TRBJ2-3; D remains unclear. V lost 2 bases and J 0 bases, leaving 6 bases between the germline ends. This CDR3 is built from 14 residues. Per the germline V gene, CDR1 is LNHDA and CDR2 is SQIVND (reference sequence). The CDR3 DNA sequence: TGTGCCAGTAGTATATTGGGTAGCACAGATACGCAGTATTTT. Its protein is CASSILGSTDTQYF.

This clonotype was found many times. This chain links TRBV6-2 or TRBV6-3 with TRBJ2-3; no firm D call. The CDR3 has 13 residues. Germline lookup yields CDR1 MNHEY and CDR2 SVGEGT. V lost 2 bases and J 0 bases, leaving 3 bases between the germline ends. The DNA for the CDR3 is TGTGCCAGCAGTTACATCAGCACAGATACGCAGTATTTT. It yields the protein CASSYISTDTQYF.

Concerning this clonotype itself: This may arise from a read error, as a much more abundant clone is one base away. This chain joins TRBV10-3 and TRBJ2-7, with 8 bases lining up with TRBD1. V dropped 0 bases and J dropped 3; count of bases not matched to a gene: 1. The CDR3 has 14 amino acids. Germline assignment: CDR1 ENHRY and CDR2 SYGVKD. CDR3 amino acids: CAISESDRVYEQYF. The CDR3 bases are TGTGCCATCAGTGAGTCGGACAGGGTCTACGAGCAGTACTTC.

In this sample, this clonotype turned up many times. The rearrangement uses TRBV12-3 or TRBV12-4 and TRBJ2-7, with D uncertain. Trimming left V 6 bases short and J 2 bases short, with 5 bases between. This CDR3 comprises 11 residues. The CDR3 sequence is CASRGTYEQYF. The DNA of the CDR3 is TGTGCCAGCAGAGGGACCTACGAGCAGTACTTC.

This clonotype was seen ten or more times. The genes are TRBV6-5 and TRBJ1-2; D is unclear. The CDR3 loop spans 14 amino acids. V lost 0 bases and J 4 bases, leaving 9 bases between the germline ends. Germline CDR1 reads MNHEY; CDR2 reads SVGAGI. DNA of the CDR3: TGTGCCAGCAGTTACTCCTCTCGAGCCTATGGCTACACCTTC. It yields the protein CASSYSSRAYGYTF.

Notes on this clonotype: A read error may be the cause here, since a much bigger clone is one base away. Lacking the conserved final phenylalanine or tryptophan, this CDR3 likely reflects a read error. In nucleotides, the CDR3 is TGCAGTGCTAGACCGGACTATAGCTACGAGGGGCAGTACCTC. Its protein is CSARPDYSYEGQYL. This chain joins TRBV20-1 and TRBJ2-7; TRBD2 is a possible D gene (6 bases). The CDR3 spans 14 residues. Per the germline V gene, CDR1 is DFQATT and CDR2 is SNEGSKA (reference sequence). V lost 2 bases to trimming and J lost 9 bases, with 20 bases between them.

This clonotype was seen ten or more times. The chain joins TRBV4-3 to TRBJ2-7, with unresolved D. The V and J ends lost 1 base and 0 bases respectively, with 10 bases between them. This CDR3 is 15 amino acids long. Germline V lookup: CDR1 LGHNA, CDR2 YSLEER. The DNA of the CDR3 is TGCGCCAGCAGCCAAGTCCAGGAGAGCTCCTACGAGCAGTACTTC. As protein: CASSQVQESSYEQYF.

Regarding this clonotype: A much larger clone is a single base away; this may be a read error. The rearrangement joins TRBV5-6 to TRBJ2-7; D is perhaps TRBD2 (5 bases). Germline lookup yields CDR1 SGHDT and CDR2 YYEEEE. This CDR3 contains 14 residues. CDR3 nucleotides: TGTGCCAACAGCCCGACGGACTTGGCTTACGAGCAGTACTTC. Translated: CANSPTDLAYEQYF.